Below, one T cell receptor (beta chain) is given with its context. Its antigen is unidentified. A much more abundant neighbour one base away suggests this may be a read error. The data derive from a study of breast tumors, draining lymph nodes, adjacent tissues. Germline V gene sequence: CDR1 LGHNA, CDR2 YSLEER. The V gene end was trimmed by 1 base and the J gene end by 9 bases; junction bases not matched to a gene: 5. CDR3 length equals 15 residues. Notes on the study in general: Tumor and nontumor repertoires were significantly more similar in luminal-like than in basal-like breast cancer. Tumor T cell lymph node origin was a supported hypothesis, not proven.

Axillary draining lymph nodes of breast cancer patients supplied the node samples. TCRdb independently ran MiXCR on the multiplex PCR reads; one entry per CDR3 protein. The data show approximately 170,000 distinct CDR3 sequences, approximately 33% seen once. The clonotype was recovered from a female donor with breast cancer. Some clones in this sample may be carry-over from other donors' samples. This chain joins TRBV4-3 and TRBJ2-1; TRBD2 matches at 11 bases. The sample consisted of axillary lymph node tissue. The CDR3 region has the DNA TGCGCCAGCAGCCAAGCCCTAGCGGGGGGTGCTGAGCAGTTCTTC. Encoded protein: CASSQALAGGAEQFF.